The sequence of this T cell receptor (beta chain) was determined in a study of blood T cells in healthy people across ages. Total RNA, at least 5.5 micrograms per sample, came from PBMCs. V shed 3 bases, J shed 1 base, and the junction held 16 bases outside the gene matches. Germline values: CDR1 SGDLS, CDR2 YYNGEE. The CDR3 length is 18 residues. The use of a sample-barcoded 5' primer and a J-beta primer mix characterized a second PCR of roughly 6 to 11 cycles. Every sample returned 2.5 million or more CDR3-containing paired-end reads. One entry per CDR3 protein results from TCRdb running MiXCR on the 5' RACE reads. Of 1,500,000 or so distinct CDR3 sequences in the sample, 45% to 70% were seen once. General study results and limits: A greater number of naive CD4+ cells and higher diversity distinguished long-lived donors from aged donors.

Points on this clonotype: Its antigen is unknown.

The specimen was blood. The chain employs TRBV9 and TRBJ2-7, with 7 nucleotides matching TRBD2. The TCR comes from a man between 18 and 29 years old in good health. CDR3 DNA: TGTGCCAGCAGCGCTAATCCAGGGTTGCTAGCGGATTCCTACGAGCAGTACTTC. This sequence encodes CASSANPGLLADSYEQYF.